A single T cell receptor beta chain is shown here with its context. These data are taken from a study of identifying expanded T cells in peripheral blood. Sequenced by immunoSEQ multiplex PCR; TCRdb stores in-frame clones only, minus some. The sample carries 85,000 to 100,000 clones, about nine tenths recorded once. From germline, CDR1 is SEHNR and CDR2 FQNEAQ (reference sequence). The CDR3 runs to 12 residues. The V end lost 8 bases, the J end lost 3 bases, and 11 bases lay between the germline ends. Collection occurred without any documented infections or immune events in donors. Sequenced sample: blood. The sequence was obtained from a person aged 18 to 75 in good health. The V and J genes are TRBV7-9 and TRBJ2-7; D unclear. The CDR3 region is CASSSGYYEQYF. The CDR3 DNA sequence: TGTGCCAGCTCTTCGGGCTACTACGAGCAGTACTTC.